These 3 T cell receptor beta chains originate from one sample sequenced in a study of cytomegalovirus exposure and HLA in healthy donors. The repertoire was sequenced with immunoSEQ multiplex PCR; TCRdb's copy has only in-frame clones and lacks some. The table lists hundreds of thousands of clones, roughly 87% of them singletons. Material: PBMCs. These receptors all stem from a man between 18 and 35 years old in good health and CMV-seropositive.

The rearrangement links TRBV4-1 to TRBJ2-7; the match to TRBD2 covers 8 bases. The length of the CDR3 is 15 residues. Losses at the gene ends were 1 base for V and 2 bases for J; bases not matched to a gene: 4. CDR1 is MGHRA and CDR2 is YSYEKL in the germline V gene. The CDR3 protein is CASSQGSAGAYEQYF. CDR3 DNA sequence: TGCGCCAGCAGCCAAGGTTCAGCGGGAGCCTACGAGCAGTACTTC.

This clone showed up just a few times. The chain couples TRBV4-2 to TRBJ2-7; 8 nucleotides agree with TRBD2. Germline V lookup: CDR1 LGHNA, CDR2 YNFKEQ. The V gene end was trimmed by 3 bases and the J gene end by 2 bases; junction bases not matched to a gene: 6. This CDR3 region has 15 residues. The CDR3 spells CASSQSLAEAYEQYF. The CDR3 DNA sequence: TGTGCCAGCAGCCAGTCACTAGCGGAAGCCTACGAGCAGTACTTC.

This clone was counted a few times. The J gene is TRBJ1-2, the V gene TRBV7-2; weak D call: TRBD1 (5 bases). Germline loops: CDR1 SGHTA, CDR2 FQGNSA. V dropped 3 bases and J dropped 6 bases, with 14 bases sitting between them. The CDR3 covers 14 residues. Written as DNA, the CDR3 is TGTGCCAGCAGCTTTAGGTACGGCAGGGATGGCTACACCTTC. It translates to CASSFRYGRDGYTF.